The clone carrying this T cell receptor (beta chain) has a single count. No antigen is known for it. The germline gives CDR1 MNHEY, CDR2 SVGAGI. The germline V and J ends were trimmed by 2 bases and 2 bases, with 12 bases remaining between them. This CDR3 has 15 residues. The sample comes from a study of T cell responses to AZD1222 COVID-19 vaccine. Study-level points and caveats: Spike-specific TCR breadth rose after two AZD1222 doses, and depth rose as well. Close to half of spike-specific TCRs reportedly recognize unmutated variant regions.

Some clones are missing from TCRdb's copy, which holds only in-frame ones; the method was immunoSEQ multiplex PCR. The table lists more than 95,000 clones, approximately 90% of them singletons. The genes are TRBV6-5 and TRBJ1-1, with a possible D match to TRBD1 (5 bases). The sequence derives from an adult in good health. The source was peripheral blood, collected on day 0 of AZD1222 vaccination. The CDR3 region is CASSYDGDPNTEAFF. In DNA form, the CDR3 reads TGTGCCAGCAGTTACGACGGGGACCCAAACACTGAAGCTTTCTTT.